The 27 T cell receptor beta chains below come from one sample, sequenced in a study of blood T cell repertoires in COVID-19. Sequenced by immunoSEQ multiplex PCR; TCRdb stores in-frame clones only, minus some. Of some 260,000 clones listed, approximately 77% were seen once; the top ten hold roughly 3.1%. Sequencing used peripheral blood. Receptors were obtained from a woman in her late teens or twenties with acute or convalescent COVID-19.

The rearrangement uses TRBV29-1 and TRBJ1-1; 9 bases align to TRBD1. With 6 bases clipped from V and 5 bases from J, the junction kept 10 bases outside the gene matches. There are 14 residues in the CDR3. Germline lookup yields CDR1 SQVTM and CDR2 ANQGSEA. The CDR3 nucleotides are TGCAGCGTGGACCCAGGGACAGGGTTAACTGAAGCTTTCTTT. Its translation: CSVDPGTGLTEAFF.

The chain uses TRBV13 and TRBJ2-1, with D possibly matching TRBD1 (6 bases). Trimming stripped 0 bases from V and 6 bases from J, with 12 bases between. The germline gives CDR1 PRHDT, CDR2 FYEKMQ (reference sequence). The CDR3 consists of 15 residues. This chain's CDR3 is CASSLGQGEGNEQFF. CDR3 nucleotide sequence: TGTGCCAGCAGCTTAGGACAGGGTGAGGGCAATGAGCAGTTCTTC.

J is TRBJ1-2 and V is TRBV6-5; 9 bases agree with TRBD1. This CDR3 has 15 residues. The V and J ends lost 4 bases and 8 bases, in that order; junction bases with no gene match: 11. Germline values: CDR1 MNHEY, CDR2 SVGAGI. DNA for the CDR3: TGTGCCAGCAGTTCTACAGGGGGCCAAGTCTCCGGCTACACCTTC. This codes for CASSSTGGQVSGYTF.

The chain employs TRBV6-2 or TRBV6-3 and TRBJ1-5; D unresolved. The CDR3 is 11 residues long. The germline CDR1 and CDR2 sequences are MNHEY and SVGEGT. V was shortened by 6 bases and J by 8 bases, with 8 bases between the two germline ends. The CDR3 DNA sequence: TGTGCCAGCAGCTTTCCTGAGCCCCAGCATTTT. Translating it yields CASSFPEPQHF.

The chain couples TRBV5-6 to TRBJ2-5; TRBD2 matches at 7 bases. J gave up 5 bases and V 3 bases, and 7 bases lay outside the gene matches. CDR1 and CDR2 (germline): SGHDT, YYEEEE. The CDR3 extends over 14 amino acids. CDR3 in DNA: TGTGCCAGCAGCTGGCTAGCGGTTAGGGAGACCCAGTACTTC. Protein: CASSWLAVRETQYF.

This rearrangement joins TRBV9 to TRBJ1-6; possible D gene TRBD1, 6 bases. Trimming removed 4 bases from V and 7 bases from J, with 18 bases in between. Germline V gene data show CDR1 as SGDLS and CDR2 as YYNGEE. The CDR3 has 16 residues. CDR3 in amino acids: CASSREAGTLNSPLHF. For the CDR3, the DNA is TGTGCCAGCAGCAGAGAGGCCGGGACACTAAATTCACCCCTCCACTTT.

This clone was counted a few times. The V and J genes are TRBV6-5 and TRBJ1-2; 7 bases match TRBD1. CDR3 length: 13 residues. Germline CDR1 reads MNHEY; CDR2 reads SVGAGI. With 6 bases clipped from V and 5 bases from J, the junction kept 6 bases outside the gene matches. CDR3 loop: CASRGGVGYGYTF. The CDR3 DNA reads as TGTGCCAGCAGAGGGGGCGTGGGGTATGGCTACACCTTC.

This chain connects TRBV5-1 to TRBJ2-5, with D maybe TRBD1 (6 bases). Per germline, CDR1 SGHRS and CDR2 YFSETQ. The CDR3 totals 14 residues. V dropped 4 bases and J dropped 4 bases, with 14 bases sitting between them. The CDR3 reads CASSPTGLVETQYF. Written as DNA, the CDR3 is TGCGCCAGCAGCCCAACAGGGTTGGTAGAGACCCAGTACTTC.

The chain joins TRBV25-1 to TRBJ2-1, with a possible D match to TRBD2 (7 bases). CDR3 length equals 15 residues. The V and J ends lost 1 base and 2 bases respectively, with 9 bases between them. Germline V lookup: CDR1 MGHDK, CDR2 SYGVNS. CDR3 protein: CASSESGGAYNEQFF. For the CDR3, the DNA is TGTGCCAGCAGTGAATCGGGGGGCGCCTACAATGAGCAGTTCTTC.

This clone was seen many times. The chain carries TRBV27 and TRBJ2-1; 8 bases agree with TRBD2. J gave up 3 bases and V 5 bases, and 9 bases lay outside the gene matches. The length of the CDR3 is 16 residues. CDR1 MNHEY and CDR2 SMNVEV come from the germline V gene (reference sequence). CDR3 sequence reads: CASSPFGRALYNEQFF. CDR3 in DNA: TGTGCCAGCAGTCCCTTCGGGAGGGCCCTCTACAATGAGCAGTTCTTC.

The chain employs TRBV19 and TRBJ2-7, with D tentatively TRBD2 (6 bases). CDR3 size: 14 residues. Trimming took off 3 bases at V and 5 bases at J, with 14 bases between the two ends. Germline assignment: CDR1 LNHDA and CDR2 SQIVND (reference sequence). CDR3 loop: CASSMSGFTHEQYF. DNA of the CDR3: TGTGCCAGTAGTATGAGCGGGTTCACCCACGAGCAGTACTTC.

CDR3 sequence reads: CASSQSSGGGETQYF. As DNA, the CDR3 is TGCGCCAGCAGCCAATCTAGCGGGGGGGGAGAGACCCAGTACTTC. The J gene is TRBJ2-5, the V gene TRBV4-3, with 12 bases identical to TRBD2. With 2 bases clipped from V and 4 bases from J, the junction kept 2 bases outside the gene matches. Germline values: CDR1 LGHNA, CDR2 YSLEER. CDR3 length: 15 amino acids.

V gene TRBV5-6 combines with J gene TRBJ1-5, with unresolved D. Per germline, CDR1 SGHDT and CDR2 YYEEEE. The CDR3 length is 15 residues. V was pared by 4 bases and J by 3 bases, with 14 bases between. The chain's CDR3 is CASSPDGGYNQPQHF. As DNA, the CDR3 is TGTGCCAGCAGCCCAGACGGAGGATACAATCAGCCCCAGCATTTT. Looking up the rest from reference TRBV5-6 and TRBJ1-5 gives the full variable domain: DAGVTQSPTHLIKTRGQQVTLRCSPKSGHDTVSWYQQALGQGPQFIFQYYEEEERQRGNFPDRFSGHQFPNYSSELNVNALLLGDSALYLCASSPDGGYNQPQHFGDGTRLSIL.

This chain links TRBV14 with TRBJ1-3, with D possibly being TRBD1 (5 bases). In germline, CDR1 is SGHDN, CDR2 FVKESK. This CDR3 has 16 residues. Trimming shortened V by 5 bases and J by 0 bases, and 14 bases separated the two germline ends. The CDR3 region is CASSDLGQVSGNTIYF. CDR3 DNA: TGTGCCAGCAGCGACTTGGGGCAAGTCTCTGGAAACACCATATATTTT.

The chain employs TRBV29-1 and TRBJ1-2; 10 bases line up with TRBD1. The CDR3 is made up of 15 amino acids. Germline V lookup: CDR1 SQVTM, CDR2 ANQGSEA. V shed 0 bases and J 8 bases; nucleotides not matched to a gene: 9. The CDR3 nucleotides read TGCAGCGTTGAAGACACCAGACAGGGGGCGAACGGCTACACCTTC. Amino acid sequence: CSVEDTRQGANGYTF.

In DNA, the CDR3 is TGCGCCAGCAGCCGACGAAATTACCCTAGCGGGATGGCCGGGGAGCTGTTTTTT. Protein sequence: CASSRRNYPSGMAGELFF. This sequence joins TRBV5-1 and TRBJ2-2; TRBD2 matches at 9 bases. The CDR3 sequence is 18 residues long. The V gene end was trimmed by 4 bases and the J gene end by 6 bases; junction bases not matched to a gene: 16. Germline lookup yields CDR1 SGHRS and CDR2 YFSETQ. The variable domain in full, with the rest retrieved from reference TRBV5-1 and TRBJ2-2, is KAGVTQTPRYLIKTRGQQVTLSCSPISGHRSVSWYQQTPGQGLQFLFEYFSETQRNKGNFPGRFSGRQFSNSRSEMNVSTLELGDSALYLCASSRRNYPSGMAGELFFGEGSRLTVL.

The chain links TRBV3-1 (or the pseudogene TRBV3-2) to TRBJ2-1; TRBD2 matches at 13 bases. The CDR3 has 14 amino acids. V was clipped by 4 bases and J by 9 bases; unmatched bases: 3. Germline CDR1 is LGHDT and CDR2 is YNNKEL (reference sequence). CDR3 protein: CASSRRTSGSEQFF. DNA of the CDR3: TGTGCCAGCAGCCGCAGGACTAGCGGGAGTGAGCAGTTCTTC.

V gene TRBV11-2 combines with J gene TRBJ1-1; possible D gene TRBD1, 6 bases. Per germline, CDR1 SGHAT and CDR2 FQNNGV. The CDR3 runs 16 residues. V was trimmed by 5 bases and J by 0 bases, leaving 16 bases between them. The CDR3 spells CASSPFSDRVNTEAFF. DNA for the CDR3: TGTGCCAGCAGCCCCTTCTCGGACAGAGTGAACACTGAAGCTTTCTTT.

This chain connects TRBV6-6 to TRBJ1-4; D gene uncertain. Germline CDR1 is MNHNY and CDR2 is SVGAGI (reference sequence). The CDR3 consists of 16 residues. The V end lost 6 bases, the J end lost 7 bases, and 21 bases lay between the germline ends. This chain's CDR3 is CASSRGPLGMGEKLFF. The CDR3 nucleotides read TGTGCCAGCAGCCGCGGGCCTTTAGGAATGGGTGAAAAACTGTTTTTT.

The chain is built from TRBV6-1 and TRBJ2-7; a weak D match, TRBD2 (6 bases). The CDR3 loop spans 17 amino acids. Germline assignment: CDR1 MNHNS and CDR2 SASEGT. The germline V and J ends were trimmed by 3 bases and 2 bases, with 20 bases remaining between them. The CDR3: CASSDTSRGIRPYEQYF. As DNA, the CDR3 is TGTGCCAGCAGTGACACTTCTCGGGGGATCCGGCCCTACGAGCAGTACTTC.

The rearrangement joins TRBV27 to TRBJ2-3; no firm D call. The germline gives CDR1 MNHEY, CDR2 SMNVEV (reference sequence). This CDR3 is built from 15 residues. V lost 2 bases and J lost 1, with 10 bases in between. In nucleotides, the CDR3 is TGTGCCAGCAGTTTAGCCCGAGGCCGCACAGATACGCAGTATTTT. As protein: CASSLARGRTDTQYF.

The chain couples TRBV4-3 to TRBJ1-1; D possibly corresponds to TRBD1 (5 bases). The CDR3 sequence is 13 residues long. V shed 4 bases and J shed 1 base, with 7 bases lying between them. Germline CDR1 is LGHNA and CDR2 is YSLEER. Written as DNA, the CDR3 is TGCGCCAGCAGCCCCGGGGGGAACACTGAAGCTTTCTTT. This sequence encodes CASSPGGNTEAFF.

This chain links TRBV5-1 with TRBJ2-5, with 8 bases identical to TRBD1. There are 16 residues in the CDR3. Per the germline V gene, CDR1 is SGHRS and CDR2 is YFSETQ. The trim removed 4 bases at V and 4 bases at J, leaving 12 bases unmatched. CDR3 sequence reads: CASSRATGGIGETQYF. CDR3 nucleotides: TGCGCCAGCAGCCGCGCAACAGGGGGAATCGGAGAGACCCAGTACTTC.

The rearrangement links TRBV5-1 to TRBJ1-5; 7 positions match TRBD1. With 0 bases clipped from V and 4 bases from J, the junction kept 4 bases outside the gene matches. The CDR3 contains 15 residues. Germline assignment: CDR1 SGHRS and CDR2 YFSETQ. The CDR3, as DNA: TGCGCCAGCAGCTTGGAGGGGACAGAAAATCAGCCCCAGCATTTT. The encoded protein is CASSLEGTENQPQHF.

This chain uses TRBV2 with TRBJ2-5, with 7 positions matching TRBD1. Germline lookup yields CDR1 SNHLY and CDR2 FYNNEI. There are 14 residues in the CDR3. The J segment lost 2 bases and the V segment lost 4 bases, leaving 4 bases of the junction unmatched. CDR3 nucleotide sequence: TGTGCCAGCAGTGGGGGACAGCTGCAAGAGACCCAGTACTTC. It is translated as CASSGGQLQETQYF. The full variable domain, rest sourced from reference TRBV2 and TRBJ2-5, is EPEVTQTPSHQVTQMGQEVILRCVPISNHLYFYWYRQILGQKVEFLVSFYNNEISEKSEIFDDQFSVERPDGSNFTLKIRSTKLEDSAMYFCASSGGQLQETQYFGPGTRLLVL.

The chain is built from TRBV4-2 and TRBJ2-7; TRBD2 aligns across 12 bases. Germline lookup yields CDR1 LGHNA and CDR2 YNFKEQ. This CDR3 contains 17 residues. J lost 3 bases, V lost 6 bases, and 12 bases had no gene match. The CDR3 DNA reads TGTGCCAGCAGGGAACGGACTAGCGGGGAGGGGGTCTACGAGCAGTACTTC. This translates into CASRERTSGEGVYEQYF.

J is TRBJ2-1 and V is TRBV18, with TRBD2 identical over 11 bases. The germline CDR1 and CDR2 sequences are KGHSH and LQKENI. This CDR3 has 16 residues. Losses at the gene ends were 2 bases for V and 5 bases for J; bases not matched to a gene: 5. CDR3 in DNA: TGTGCCAGCTCACCATTGACTAGCGGGGACAACAATGAGCAGTTCTTC. Its protein product is CASSPLTSGDNNEQFF.